This TCR beta chain was retrieved from a study of cytomegalovirus exposure and HLA in healthy donors. Regarding the study as a whole: A link between a missense DCLRE1C variant and TCR beta V- and J-gene trimming emerged from a later analysis. High sensitivity and specificity were reportedly achieved when the classifier diagnosed cytomegalovirus status. Reportedly, TCR beta sequences accurately predicted HLA-A and HLA-B alleles in most subjects.

CDR3 length: 14 amino acids. The germline gives CDR1 MNHNS, CDR2 SASEGT. J was trimmed by 11 bases and V by 6 bases; bases with no gene match: 10. PCR used 60 Vbeta primers and 13 Jbeta primers. Clones were sequenced by immunoSEQ multiplex PCR, and TCRdb holds only the in-frame ones, with some missing. The data contain roughly 100,000 clones, roughly 80% of them singletons. A note on this clone: Antigen unknown.

The TCR originated in a man aged 45-60 years in good health and CMV-seropositive. Sequenced: PBMCs. The V gene is TRBV6-1, the J gene TRBJ1-5, with 10 bases that match TRBD1. The CDR3 reads CASRKGQGPPSQHF. The DNA of the CDR3 is TGTGCCAGCAGGAAGGGACAGGGGCCGCCGTCCCAGCATTTT.